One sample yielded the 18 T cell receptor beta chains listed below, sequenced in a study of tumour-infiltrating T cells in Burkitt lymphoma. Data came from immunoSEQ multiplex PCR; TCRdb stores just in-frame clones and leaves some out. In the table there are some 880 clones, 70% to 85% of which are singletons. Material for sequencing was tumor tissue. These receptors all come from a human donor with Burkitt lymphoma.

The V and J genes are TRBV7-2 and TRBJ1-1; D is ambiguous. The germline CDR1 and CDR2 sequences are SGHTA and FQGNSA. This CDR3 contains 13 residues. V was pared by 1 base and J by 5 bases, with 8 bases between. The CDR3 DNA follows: TGTGCCAGCAGCTTAGGCCCGCTAACTGAAGCTTTCTTT. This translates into CASSLGPLTEAFF.

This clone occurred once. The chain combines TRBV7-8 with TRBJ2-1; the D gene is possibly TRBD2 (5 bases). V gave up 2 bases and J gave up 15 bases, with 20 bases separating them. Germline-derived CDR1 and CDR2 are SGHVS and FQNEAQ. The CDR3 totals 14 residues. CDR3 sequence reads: CASSLTAAVTSRFF. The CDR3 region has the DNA TGTGCCAGCAGCTTAACCGCCGCGGTCACTAGTCGGTTCTTC.

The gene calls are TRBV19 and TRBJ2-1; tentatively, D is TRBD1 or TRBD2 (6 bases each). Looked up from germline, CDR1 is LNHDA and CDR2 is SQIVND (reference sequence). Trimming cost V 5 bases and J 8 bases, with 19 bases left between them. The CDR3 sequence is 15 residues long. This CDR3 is CASSPPGARMDEQFF. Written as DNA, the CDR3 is TGTGCCAGTAGTCCCCCGGGGGCTCGTATGGATGAGCAGTTCTTC.

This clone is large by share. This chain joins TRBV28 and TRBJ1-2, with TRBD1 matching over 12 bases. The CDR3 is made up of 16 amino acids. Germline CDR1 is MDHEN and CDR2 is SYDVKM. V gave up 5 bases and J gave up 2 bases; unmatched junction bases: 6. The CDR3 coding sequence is TGTGCCAGCAGTCCACCGGGACAGGGGGCGAACTATGGCTACACCTTC. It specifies CASSPPGQGANYGYTF.

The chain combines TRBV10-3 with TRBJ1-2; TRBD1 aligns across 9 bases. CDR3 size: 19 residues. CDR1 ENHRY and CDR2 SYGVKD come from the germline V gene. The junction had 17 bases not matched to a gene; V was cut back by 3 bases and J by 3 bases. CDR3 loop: CAISDPHIRPGTGYYGYTF. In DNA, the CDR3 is TGTGCCATCAGTGATCCTCATATTCGTCCCGGGACAGGGTACTATGGCTACACCTTC.

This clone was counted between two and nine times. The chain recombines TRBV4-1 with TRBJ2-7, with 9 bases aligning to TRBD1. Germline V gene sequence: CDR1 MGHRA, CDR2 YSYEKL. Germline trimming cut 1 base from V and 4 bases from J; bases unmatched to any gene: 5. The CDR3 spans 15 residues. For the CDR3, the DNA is TGCGCCAGCAGCCAAGCCCCCGGGACAGGGTACGAGCAGTACTTC. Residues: CASSQAPGTGYEQYF.

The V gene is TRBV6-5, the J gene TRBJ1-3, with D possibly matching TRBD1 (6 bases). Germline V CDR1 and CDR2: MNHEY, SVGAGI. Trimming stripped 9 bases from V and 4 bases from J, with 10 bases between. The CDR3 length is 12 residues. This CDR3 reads CASTGSGNTIYF. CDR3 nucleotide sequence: TGTGCCAGTACAGGGTCCGGAAACACCATATATTTT.

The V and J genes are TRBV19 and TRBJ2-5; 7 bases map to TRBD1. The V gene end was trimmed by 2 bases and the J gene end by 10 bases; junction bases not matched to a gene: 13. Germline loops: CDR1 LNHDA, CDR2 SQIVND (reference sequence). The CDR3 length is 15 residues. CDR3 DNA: TGTGCCAGTAGTATACGGGACAGCCCTTATGAGGGCCAGTACTTC. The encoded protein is CASSIRDSPYEGQYF.

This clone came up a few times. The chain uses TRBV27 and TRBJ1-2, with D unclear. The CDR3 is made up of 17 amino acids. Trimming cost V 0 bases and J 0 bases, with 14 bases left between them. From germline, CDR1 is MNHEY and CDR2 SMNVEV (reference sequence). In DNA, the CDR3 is TGTGCCAGCAGTTTATCTATTCTAGCCCTTTCTAACTATGGCTACACCTTC. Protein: CASSLSILALSNYGYTF.

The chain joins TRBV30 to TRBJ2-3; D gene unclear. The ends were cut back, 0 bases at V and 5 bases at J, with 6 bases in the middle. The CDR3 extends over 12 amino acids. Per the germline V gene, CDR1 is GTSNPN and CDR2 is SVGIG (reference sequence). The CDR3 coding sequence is TGTGCCTGGAGTGTATTGGGAGATACGCAGTATTTT. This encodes CAWSVLGDTQYF.

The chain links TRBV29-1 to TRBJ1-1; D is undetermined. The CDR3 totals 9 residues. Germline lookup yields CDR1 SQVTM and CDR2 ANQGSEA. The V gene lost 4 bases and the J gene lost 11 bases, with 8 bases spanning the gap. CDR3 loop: CSVGLEAFF. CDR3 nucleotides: TGCAGCGTTGGGCTGGAGGCTTTCTTT.

CDR3 protein: CASSAGGLAGWGDTQYF. CDR3 bases: TGTGCCAGCAGCGCTGGAGGACTAGCGGGATGGGGAGATACGCAGTATTTT. The chain combines TRBV9 with TRBJ2-3; 12 bases are a match to TRBD2. This CDR3 contains 17 residues. Per germline, CDR1 SGDLS and CDR2 YYNGEE. V shed 3 bases, J shed 5 bases, and the junction held 10 bases outside the gene matches.

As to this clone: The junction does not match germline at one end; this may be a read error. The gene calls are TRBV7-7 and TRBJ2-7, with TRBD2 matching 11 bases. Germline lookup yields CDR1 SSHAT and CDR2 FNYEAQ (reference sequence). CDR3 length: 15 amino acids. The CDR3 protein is CASSHGLAGQGEQYF. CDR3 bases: TGTGCTAGCAGCCACGGACTAGCGGGTCAAGGGGAGCAGTACTTC. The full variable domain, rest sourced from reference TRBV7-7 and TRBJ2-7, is GAGVSQSPRYKVTKRGQDVTLRCDPISSHATLYWYQQALGQGPEFLTYFNYEAQPDKSGLPSDRFSAERPEGSISTLTIQRTEQRDSAMYRCASSHGLAGQGEQYFGPGTRLTVT.

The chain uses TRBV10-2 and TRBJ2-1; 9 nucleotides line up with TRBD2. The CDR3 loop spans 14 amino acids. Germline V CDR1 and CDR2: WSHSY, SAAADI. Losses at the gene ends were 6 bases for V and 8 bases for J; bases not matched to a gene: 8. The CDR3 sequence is CASRGTSRWDEQFF. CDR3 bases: TGCGCCAGCAGGGGGACTAGCAGGTGGGATGAGCAGTTCTTC.

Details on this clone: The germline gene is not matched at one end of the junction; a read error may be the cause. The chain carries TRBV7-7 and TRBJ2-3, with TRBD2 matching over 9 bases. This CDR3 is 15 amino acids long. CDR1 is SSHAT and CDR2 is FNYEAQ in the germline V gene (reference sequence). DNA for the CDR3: TGTGCTAGCAGCCTTAGCGGGAGCAGCGGAGATACGCAGTATTTT. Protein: CASSLSGSSGDTQYF.

CDR3 region: CASSFLVNTGELFF. For the CDR3, the DNA is TGTGCCAGCAGCTTCTTGGTGAACACCGGGGAGCTGTTTTTT. This sequence joins TRBV5-6 and TRBJ2-2; no firm D call. The V end lost 2 bases, the J end lost 1 base, and 6 bases lay between the germline ends. CDR1 is SGHDT and CDR2 is YYEEEE in the germline V gene. The CDR3 extends over 14 amino acids.

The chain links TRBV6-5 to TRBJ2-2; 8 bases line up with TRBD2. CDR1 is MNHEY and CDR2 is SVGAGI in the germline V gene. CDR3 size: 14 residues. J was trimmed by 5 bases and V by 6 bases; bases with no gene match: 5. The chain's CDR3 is CASRNSGMTGELFF. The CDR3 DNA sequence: TGTGCCAGCAGAAATAGCGGGATGACCGGGGAGCTGTTTTTT.

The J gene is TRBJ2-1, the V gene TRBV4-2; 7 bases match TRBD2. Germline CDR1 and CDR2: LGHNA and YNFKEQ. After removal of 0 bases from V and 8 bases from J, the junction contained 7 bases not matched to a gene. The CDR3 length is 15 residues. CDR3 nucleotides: TGTGCCAGCAGCCAAGAGGGGACTACAGCGTATGAGCAGTTCTTC. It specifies CASSQEGTTAYEQFF.